Each of the 31 T cell receptor beta chains below was sequenced from the same sample in a study of OX40 agonist ivuxolimab in advanced cancers. The protocol was immunoSEQ multiplex PCR, while the TCRdb copy is restricted to in-frame clones and leaves out a portion. The table shows around 89,000 clones, with about nine tenths occurring only once. The source material was CD4+ or CD8+ T cells sorted from blood, sampled in a trial of the OX40 agonist ivuxolimab. The receptors shown here come from an adult with an advanced solid tumor such as melanoma, head and neck, liver or kidney cancer.

This rearrangement joins TRBV28 to TRBJ1-2; the D is unclear. The length of the CDR3 is 12 residues. Trimming stripped 2 bases from V and 5 bases from J, with 6 bases between. In germline, CDR1 is MDHEN, CDR2 SYDVKM. Here the CDR3 reads CASSLSQYGYTF. In nucleotides, the CDR3 is TGTGCCAGCAGTTTAAGCCAGTATGGCTACACCTTC.

V and J are TRBV6-5 and TRBJ1-1; tentative D call: TRBD1 (5 bases). In germline, CDR1 is MNHEY, CDR2 SVGAGI. The CDR3 length is 15 residues. V was cut by 0 bases and J by 0 bases, with 8 bases left in between. The chain's CDR3 is CASSYSPGMNTEAFF. DNA of the CDR3: TGTGCCAGCAGTTACTCACCAGGGATGAACACTGAAGCTTTCTTT.

The rearrangement links TRBV5-4 to TRBJ1-2; no definite D call. This CDR3 spans 15 amino acids. Trimming pared 0 bases from V and 5 bases from J, leaving 14 bases between. Germline V gene data show CDR1 as SGHNT and CDR2 as YYREEE (reference sequence). This CDR3 is CASSLATSLRYGYTF. The CDR3 DNA sequence: TGTGCCAGCAGCTTGGCCACATCTTTGAGGTATGGCTACACCTTC.

V and J are TRBV5-6 and TRBJ2-1; D is perhaps TRBD1 (6 bases). Trimming left V 4 bases short and J 3 bases short, with 11 bases between. CDR3 length: 14 residues. Germline V gene sequence: CDR1 SGHDT, CDR2 YYEEEE. CDR3 nucleotides: TGTGCCAGCAGCCCTGACAGGAACTACAATGAGCAGTTCTTC. The encoded protein is CASSPDRNYNEQFF.

In this sample, this clone turned up a few times. The rearrangement links TRBV10-1 to TRBJ2-7; 14 positions match TRBD2. This CDR3 is built from 16 residues. Trimming at V came to 3 bases and at J to 5 bases, leaving 6 bases not matched to a gene. Germline CDR1 is WNHNN and CDR2 is SYGVQD (reference sequence). CDR3 DNA sequence: TGCGCCAGCAGTGAACCCGGGACTAGCGGGAGCGACGAGCAGTACTTC. This gives the protein CASSEPGTSGSDEQYF.

The chain is built from TRBV28 and TRBJ2-1; 12 nucleotides agree with TRBD2. Germline V gene lookup returns CDR1 MDHEN and CDR2 SYDVKM. The V and J ends lost 8 bases and 7 bases, in that order; junction bases with no gene match: 0. The CDR3 covers 12 residues. The CDR3 DNA reads as TGTGCCAGCGGACTAGCGGGAAATGAGCAGTTCTTC. Its protein product is CASGLAGNEQFF.

The chain has TRBV5-1 and TRBJ2-5; 11 positions match TRBD1. Germline V lookup: CDR1 SGHRS, CDR2 YFSETQ. J was trimmed by 11 bases and V by 6 bases; bases with no gene match: 9. The CDR3 runs 13 residues. CDR3 sequence: CASTGQGAREQYF. CDR3 sequence (DNA): TGCGCCAGCACCGGACAGGGGGCCCGGGAGCAGTACTTC.

This chain connects TRBV5-1 to TRBJ2-1, with TRBD2 identical over 7 bases. V was clipped by 0 bases and J by 4 bases; unmatched bases: 4. The CDR3 is made up of 15 amino acids. Germline CDR1 SGHRS, CDR2 YFSETQ. CDR3 residues: CASSLGSSGYNEQFF. As DNA, the CDR3 is TGCGCCAGCAGCTTGGGGTCTAGCGGATACAATGAGCAGTTCTTC.

The rearrangement uses TRBV9 and TRBJ2-7; a weak D match, TRBD1 (6 bases). The V end was cut by 3 bases, the J end by 6 bases, with 19 bases between. Germline-derived CDR1 and CDR2 are SGDLS and YYNGEE. There are 15 residues in the CDR3. CDR3: CASSAGTYLNPEQYF. The CDR3 region has the DNA TGTGCCAGCAGCGCCGGGACATATCTAAATCCCGAGCAGTACTTC. The variable domain in full, completed from reference TRBV9 and TRBJ2-7, reads DSGVTQTPKHLITATGQRVTLRCSPRSGDLSVYWYQQSLDQGLQFLIQYYNGEERAKGNILERFSAQQFPDLHSELNLSSLELGDSALYFCASSAGTYLNPEQYFGPGTRLTVT.

The chain uses TRBV5-1 and TRBJ2-2; no definite D call. V lost 1 base to trimming and J lost 0 bases, with 13 bases between them. This CDR3 is 17 amino acids long. Germline CDR1 SGHRS, CDR2 YFSETQ. The CDR3, as DNA: TGCGCCAGCAGCTTGTCCTCCGAAAGGTCGAACACCGGGGAGCTGTTTTTT. Translation gives CASSLSSERSNTGELFF.

The chain uses TRBV7-8 and TRBJ2-6; D call uncertain. Germline V gene data show CDR1 as SGHVS and CDR2 as FQNEAQ. Trimming took 2 bases from V and 1 from J, leaving 3 bases between them. The CDR3 is made up of 14 amino acids. This CDR3 reads CASSLISGANVLTF. The DNA for the CDR3 is TGTGCCAGCAGCTTAATATCTGGGGCCAACGTCCTGACTTTC.

The chain joins TRBV30 to TRBJ1-4; 8 nucleotides line up with TRBD1. The CDR3 spans 13 residues. V was pared by 2 bases and J by 8 bases, with 4 bases of the junction left unmatched. Germline V gene sequence: CDR1 GTSNPN, CDR2 SVGIG (reference sequence). The CDR3 region is CAWSWQGAEKLFF. The CDR3 DNA is TGTGCCTGGAGTTGGCAGGGGGCGGAAAAACTGTTTTTT.

The chain combines TRBV10-3 with TRBJ2-5; D is uncertain. Germline CDR1 is ENHRY and CDR2 is SYGVKD. Trimming shortened V by 10 bases and J by 2 bases, and 11 bases separated the two germline ends. The CDR3 loop spans 12 amino acids. This chain's CDR3 is CATRTNQETQYF. For the CDR3, the DNA is TGTGCCACCCGGACGAATCAAGAGACCCAGTACTTC.

The chain joins TRBV7-2 to TRBJ2-2, with D perhaps TRBD1 or TRBD2 (5 bases each). V shed 11 bases and J shed 4 bases, with 14 bases lying between them. This CDR3 is 13 amino acids long. The V gene's germline CDR1 is SGHTA and CDR2 FQGNSA. CDR3 DNA: TGTGCCGGTGGGGGTAGGAGCACCGGGGAGCTGTTTTTT. Encoded protein: CAGGGRSTGELFF.

J is TRBJ2-5 and V is TRBV7-2; 10 positions match TRBD2. V was clipped by 5 bases and J by 5 bases; unmatched bases: 5. The CDR3 length is 14 residues. In germline, CDR1 is SGHTA, CDR2 FQGNSA. As DNA, the CDR3 is TGTGCCAGCAGCACCGGGACTAGCGACGAGACCCAGTACTTC. Translated, it gives CASSTGTSDETQYF.

This chain links TRBV10-3 with TRBJ2-1; 7 bases match TRBD1. CDR1 ENHRY and CDR2 SYGVKD come from the germline V gene. Unmatched junction bases numbered 0, after V lost 4 bases and J lost 3 bases. This CDR3 has 13 amino acids. CDR3 in amino acids: CAISGDSYNEQFF. In nucleotides, the CDR3 is TGTGCCATCAGTGGGGACAGCTACAATGAGCAGTTCTTC.

The chain couples TRBV9 to TRBJ1-1; unclear D gene. V was trimmed by 0 bases and J by 0 bases, leaving 3 bases between them. The CDR3 is made up of 13 amino acids. In germline, CDR1 is SGDLS, CDR2 YYNGEE. CDR3 nucleotide sequence: TGTGCCAGCAGCGTAGCTATGAACACTGAAGCTTTCTTT. Residues: CASSVAMNTEAFF.

This clone showed up just a few times. The chain employs TRBV7-7 and TRBJ2-5, with D perhaps matching TRBD2 (6 bases). The CDR3 is 15 amino acids. V was trimmed by 5 bases and J by 2 bases, leaving 15 bases between them. The germline V gene has CDR1 SSHAT and CDR2 FNYEAQ (reference sequence). CDR3 region: CASSAGKHRQETQYF. For the CDR3, the DNA is TGTGCCAGCAGCGCGGGAAAGCACCGTCAAGAGACCCAGTACTTC.

This sequence joins TRBV2 and TRBJ2-1, with TRBD1 matching 11 bases. The V and J ends lost 9 bases and 12 bases, in that order; junction bases with no gene match: 13. The CDR3 is 14 residues long. CDR1 and CDR2 from the germline V gene are SNHLY and FYNNEI. The DNA for the CDR3 is TGTGCCAGTCAAGAGCGGACAGGGGGCTATCGGCAGTTCTTC. Its protein is CASQERTGGYRQFF.

The CDR3 bases are TGTGCCAGCAGCCCCGGTGGGTATGGCTACACCTTC. It encodes CASSPGGYGYTF. V usage is TRBV7-9 and J usage is TRBJ1-2; no definite D call. Germline CDR1 and CDR2: SEHNR and FQNEAQ (reference sequence). This CDR3 spans 12 amino acids. The V end lost 5 bases, the J end lost 5 bases, and 9 bases lay between the germline ends.

The chain joins TRBV7-2 to TRBJ2-1; the D is unclear. This CDR3 contains 15 residues. The germline CDR1 and CDR2 sequences are SGHTA and FQGNSA. Deletions cut 1 base from V and 2 bases from J, with 9 bases between. CDR3 DNA sequence: TGTGCCAGCAGCTTAGGGTTTGTAGCCTACAATGAGCAGTTCTTC. Residues: CASSLGFVAYNEQFF.

In this sample, this clone turned up once. Other DNA sequences in the same sample also yield this CDR3. The rearrangement uses TRBV19 and TRBJ2-2, with D possibly matching TRBD1 (6 bases). The CDR3 is made up of 14 amino acids. V gave up 0 bases and J gave up 6 bases, with 8 bases separating them. Germline V gene sequence: CDR1 LNHDA, CDR2 SQIVND (reference sequence). The CDR3 DNA sequence: TGTGCCAGTAGTATAGACAGGGGCGCCGGGGAGCTGTTTTTT. Translated, it gives CASSIDRGAGELFF.

In DNA form, the CDR3 reads TGTGCCAGCTCACCACCGAATCGGGGATTGGACGAAAAACTGTTTTTT. It translates to CASSPPNRGLDEKLFF. This chain links TRBV18 with TRBJ1-4, with D uncertain. The V end lost 0 bases, the J end lost 8 bases, and 16 bases lay between the germline ends. From germline, CDR1 is KGHSH and CDR2 LQKENI. The CDR3 has 16 residues.

V is TRBV10-3 and J is TRBJ2-1, with D unclear. The CDR3 is 11 amino acids. Deletions cut 4 bases from V and 9 bases from J, with 7 bases between. Germline assignment: CDR1 ENHRY and CDR2 SYGVKD. CDR3 sequence: CAISGPTEQFF. DNA for the CDR3: TGTGCCATCAGTGGCCCCACTGAGCAGTTCTTC.

This clone is a singleton in its sample. The J gene is TRBJ1-1, the V gene TRBV23-1; possibly TRBD1 for D (5 bases). TRBV23-1 is designated an ORF whose function remains uncertain. The CDR3 covers 18 residues. V was trimmed by 0 bases and J by 0 bases, leaving 17 bases between them. CDR3 DNA sequence: TGCGCCAGCAGTCAATCGGTCCAGGGAAGGGGTATGAACACTGAAGCTTTCTTT. Translated: CASSQSVQGRGMNTEAFF.

The chain couples TRBV18 to TRBJ1-2; D might be TRBD1 (5 bases). Germline CDR1 KGHSH, CDR2 LQKENI. The CDR3 extends over 14 amino acids. Trimming took 2 bases from V and 3 from J, leaving 10 bases between them. In DNA form, the CDR3 reads TGTGCCAGCTCACCAAGGCAGGGAGACTATGGCTACACCTTC. Residues: CASSPRQGDYGYTF.

V usage is TRBV30 and J usage is TRBJ2-5, with unresolved D. Trimming cost V 0 bases and J 4 bases, with 3 bases left between them. The CDR3 sequence is 11 residues long. Germline V gene data show CDR1 as GTSNPN and CDR2 as SVGIG (reference sequence). For the CDR3, the DNA is TGTGCCTGGAGTGTTCGAGAGACCCAGTACTTC. It codes for CAWSVRETQYF.

The V gene is TRBV6-1, the J gene TRBJ2-4; a weak D match, TRBD2 (5 bases). The germline V gene has CDR1 MNHNS and CDR2 SASEGT. Trimming cost V 3 bases and J 6 bases, with 9 bases left between them. This CDR3 spans 13 amino acids. The CDR3 loop reads CASSDAGANIQYF. CDR3 coding DNA: TGTGCCAGCAGTGATGCGGGTGCAAACATTCAGTACTTC.

A few counts support this clone. The chain links TRBV11-2 to TRBJ1-6; a weak D match, TRBD1 (6 bases). Germline CDR1 is SGHAT and CDR2 is FQNNGV. V was clipped by 5 bases and J by 0 bases, with 20 bases between them. The CDR3 spans 19 residues. CDR3 sequence reads: CASSPRDDRWHSYNSPLHF. DNA of the CDR3: TGTGCCAGCAGCCCTCGAGATGACAGGTGGCACTCCTATAATTCACCCCTCCACTTT.

V is TRBV27 and J is TRBJ2-2, with D tentatively TRBD1 (5 bases). Between the trimmed V and J ends, which lost 5 bases and 5 bases, there was a span of 9 bases. The CDR3 spans 13 residues. The germline gives CDR1 MNHEY, CDR2 SMNVEV (reference sequence). CDR3 in DNA: TGTGCCAGCAGTCCCCAGGGAACCGGGGAGCTGTTTTTT. It is translated as CASSPQGTGELFF.

The chain recombines TRBV18 with TRBJ1-4; D is uncertain. CDR3 length equals 15 residues. CDR1 and CDR2 from the germline V gene are KGHSH and LQKENI. V lost 3 bases and J lost 7, with 15 bases in between. DNA for the CDR3: TGTGCCAGCTCACCCCCCGGGCGGGGTGGTGAAAAACTGTTTTTT. Protein product: CASSPPGRGGEKLFF.